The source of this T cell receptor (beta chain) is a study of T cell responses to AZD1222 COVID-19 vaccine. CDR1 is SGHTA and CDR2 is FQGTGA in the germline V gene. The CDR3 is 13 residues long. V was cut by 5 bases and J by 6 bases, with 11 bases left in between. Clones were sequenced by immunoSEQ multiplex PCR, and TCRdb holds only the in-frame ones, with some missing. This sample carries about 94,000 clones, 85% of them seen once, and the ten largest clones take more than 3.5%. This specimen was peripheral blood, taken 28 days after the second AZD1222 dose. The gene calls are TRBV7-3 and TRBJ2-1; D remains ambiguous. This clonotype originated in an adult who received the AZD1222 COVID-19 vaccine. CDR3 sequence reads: CASSATRTNEQFF. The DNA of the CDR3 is TGTGCCAGCAGCGCAACCCGGACCAATGAGCAGTTCTTC.